The rows below give T cell receptor beta chains drawn from one sample of a study of T-cell reconstitution after alpha-beta-depleted transplantation in children. TCRdb ran MiXCR on the PCR reads and lists one entry per CDR3 protein. The sample holds 600,000 to 700,000 distinct CDR3 sequences, about 15% seen once. The material sequenced was PBMCs from the stem cell graft donor, taken from the stem cell graft. The receptors originated from a human donor who donated a stem cell graft to a child with acute myeloid leukemia. Both conserved end residues are part of each CDR3. D genes are given only for firm matches. The size of a clone is reported for some rows only, either as once, few or many, or as a class for expanded clones.

abundance	d_gene	v_gene	j_gene	CDR3nt	CDR3aa
NA	NA	TRBV5-1	TRBJ1-4	TGCGCCAGCAGCGCCCGGACTGTAATTGGTAATGAAAAACTGTTTTTT	CASSARTVIGNEKLFF
many	TRBD2	TRBV4-3	TRBJ2-7	TGCGCCAGCAGCCCATACAGCGGGAGCGAGCAGTACTTC	CASSPYSGSEQYF
NA	NA	TRBV4-1	TRBJ1-2	TGCGCCAGCAGCCAAGTTAAAGGAGATTCGTATGGCTACACCTTC	CASSQVKGDSYGYTF
many	NA	TRBV20-1	TRBJ1-2	TGCAGTGCTAGAGATGCCCAAGGGGCGTACTATGGCTACACCTTC	CSARDAQGAYYGYTF
NA	TRBD2	TRBV12-3/TRBV12-4	TRBJ2-3	TGTGCCAGCACCCTGCGGACTAGCGGGGGAAGTAATACGCAGTATTTT	CASTLRTSGGSNTQYF
few	NA	TRBV27	TRBJ1-3	TGTGCCAGCAGTAATACAGGGAAAGCCGGAAACACCATATATTTT	CASSNTGKAGNTIYF
NA	NA	TRBV20-1	TRBJ1-6	TGCAGTGGAAGGGCGAGCCCTTGGAATTCACCCCTCCACTTT	CSGRASPWNSPLHF
NA	TRBD2	TRBV11-2	TRBJ2-1	TGTGCCAGCAGCTTACGGGGACTAGCGGGGGGTTCCTACAATGAGCAGTTCTTC	CASSLRGLAGGSYNEQFF
many	TRBD2	TRBV20-1	TRBJ2-1	TGCAGTGCTCCCGTAAGCGGGGGACCCTACAATGAGCAGTTCTTC	CSAPVSGGPYNEQFF
NA	TRBD1	TRBV7-7	TRBJ2-7	TGTGCCAGCAGCTTAGGTACACAGGGGGCCAACGAGCAGTACTTC	CASSLGTQGANEQYF
NA	NA	TRBV18	TRBJ2-1	TGTGCCAGCTTCTGGGACGGTTACAATGAGCAGTTCTTC	CASFWDGYNEQFF
many	TRBD2	TRBV20-1	TRBJ2-5	TGCAGTGCTCGCGCGGGGGGGCCTGACCAGTACTTC	CSARAGGPDQYF
NA	NA	TRBV10-3	TRBJ1-5	TGTGCCATCAGTGGGGGGGGGACTAATCAGCCCCAGCATTTT	CAISGGGTNQPQHF
many	TRBD2	TRBV20-1	TRBJ2-5	TGCAGTGCTAGAGATATCGGGGGGGGCTGGAGAGAGACCCAGTACTTC	CSARDIGGGWRETQYF
NA	NA	TRBV28	TRBJ2-1	TGTGCCAGCAGTGTGGGGATCGATAATGAGCAGTTCTTC	CASSVGIDNEQFF
many	NA	TRBV20-1	TRBJ1-5	TGCAGTGCTCCCAGCCTACCCAATCAGCCCCAGCATTTT	CSAPSLPNQPQHF
NA	NA	TRBV7-9	TRBJ1-1	TGTGCCAGCAGCTTAGCAGTGGAGAACACTGAAGCTTTCTTT	CASSLAVENTEAFF
many	NA	TRBV27	TRBJ2-3	TGTGCCAGCAGTTACGAGGGACCCGATACGCAGTATTTT	CASSYEGPDTQYF
many	NA	TRBV6-5	TRBJ1-5	TGTGCCAGCAGTTACACTACAGGGAACAATCAGCCCCAGCATTTT	CASSYTTGNNQPQHF
many	NA	TRBV20-1	TRBJ2-2	TGCAGTGCTAGTGGGGGGACAGAGAACACCGGGGAGCTGTTTTTT	CSASGGTENTGELFF
few	TRBD1	TRBV12-3/TRBV12-4	TRBJ2-7	TGTGCCAGCAGCACAACCGGGACAGGGGGCGAGCAGTACTTC	CASSTTGTGGEQYF
few	TRBD2	TRBV12-3/TRBV12-4	TRBJ2-3	TGTGCCAGCAAGGGTGCGGGGGGGCCGGATACGCAGTATTTT	CASKGAGGPDTQYF
NA	NA	TRBV20-1	TRBJ2-1	TGCAGTTCTAGAGATATGGGGGGGCCTATGACTGAGCAGTTCTTC	CSSRDMGGPMTEQFF
many	NA	TRBV7-2	TRBJ2-1	TGTGCCAGCAGCAAGGACGCCGTCAATGAGCAGTTCTTC	CASSKDAVNEQFF
few	NA	TRBV4-2	TRBJ1-1	TGTGCCAGCAGCGTAGAACCAGAAATGAACACTGAAGCTTTCTTT	CASSVEPEMNTEAFF
few	TRBD2	TRBV4-2	TRBJ2-1	TGTGCCAGCAGCCAAGATCGGACTAGCGGGGGGGCTGTCACCTACAATGAGCAGTTCTTC	CASSQDRTSGGAVTYNEQFF
NA	TRBD1	TRBV20-1	TRBJ1-2	TGCAGTGCGGCAGACAGGGGGGTGAACCTAGGCTACACCTTC	CSAADRGVNLGYTF
few	NA	TRBV12-3/TRBV12-4	TRBJ2-7	TGTGCCAGCAGCCTCGACAGTCCCTACGAGCAGTACTTC	CASSLDSPYEQYF
many	NA	TRBV20-1	TRBJ1-2	TGCAGTGCTAGAGGGGCAGGGGACGAATATGGCTACACCTTC	CSARGAGDEYGYTF
many	TRBD1	TRBV29-1	TRBJ1-1	TGCAGCGTTGAGAACAGGGGGGCCACTGAAGCTTTCTTT	CSVENRGATEAFF
once	NA	TRBV6-2/TRBV6-3	TRBJ2-7	TGTGCCAGCACCAACGGGGGAAAAGGAGTAAACGAGCAGTACTTC	CASTNGGKGVNEQYF